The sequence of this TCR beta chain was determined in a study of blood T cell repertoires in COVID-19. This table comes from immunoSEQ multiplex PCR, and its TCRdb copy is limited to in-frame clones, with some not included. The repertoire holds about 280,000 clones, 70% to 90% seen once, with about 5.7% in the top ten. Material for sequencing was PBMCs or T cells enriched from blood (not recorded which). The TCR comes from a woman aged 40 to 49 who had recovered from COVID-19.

This CDR3 is CASSPGGGLKEQFF. CDR3 nucleotides: TGTGCCAGCAGCCCGGGAGGTGGGTTAAAGGAGCAGTTCTTC. The chain carries TRBV5-6 and TRBJ2-1; 7 nucleotides agree with TRBD2. Germline trimming cut 4 bases from V and 10 bases from J; bases unmatched to any gene: 11. The CDR3 has 14 residues. Germline lookup yields CDR1 SGHDT and CDR2 YYEEEE.